A selection of T cell receptor beta chains follows, all from one sample in a study of CD8+ T cells in alopecia areata. The repertoire was sequenced with immunoSEQ multiplex PCR; TCRdb's copy has only in-frame clones and lacks some. Seen here are some 150,000 clones, around 58% observed once, and the top ten hold roughly 16%. The material was CD4+ T cells sorted from blood, obtained between weeks 55 and 65, from a patient treated with tofacitinib. The receptor set was obtained from a human donor with alopecia areata. The CDR3 runs from the conserved cysteine through the conserved F or W. A D gene is named only where the DNA matches it firmly. Size is stated for part of the rows, as once, few or many counts, or as a class when the clone is expanded.

d_gene	abundance	v_gene	len	j_gene	CDR3nt	CDR3aa
.	once	TRBV11-2	14	TRBJ1-2	TGTGCCAGCAGCTTAGATCGGAGGGCCAATGGCTACACCTTC	CASSLDRRANGYTF
TRBD1	few	TRBV29-1	15	TRBJ2-3	TGCAGCGTCTGGGGGACAGTCAGGGGCACAGATACGCAGTATTTT	CSVWGTVRGTDTQYF
TRBD1	.	TRBV4-2	15	TRBJ1-1	TGTGCCAGCAGCCATGGGGACAGCTTGAACACTGAAGCTTTCTTT	CASSHGDSLNTEAFF
.	.	TRBV7-9	15	TRBJ2-6	TGTGCCAGCAGCTTTTGGGTCTCTGGGGCCAACGTCCTGACTTTC	CASSFWVSGANVLTF
.	.	TRBV29-1	15	TRBJ1-3	TGCAGCGTCGCCCCAACAGGGCTTCCTGGAAACACCATATATTTT	CSVAPTGLPGNTIYF
TRBD1	.	TRBV5-1	13	TRBJ2-7	TGCGCCAGCAGCGGCAGGGGGCCCTACGAGCAGTACTTC	CASSGRGPYEQYF
.	few	TRBV29-1	12	TRBJ2-3	TGCAGCGTTAACCCGCCGTCAGATACGCAGTATTTT	CSVNPPSDTQYF
.	.	TRBV30	13	TRBJ1-1	TGTGCCTGGACTAACCTCAGGGGCACTGAAGCTTTCTTT	CAWTNLRGTEAFF
.	.	TRBV7-9	15	TRBJ1-1	TGTGCCAGCAGCTTAGATCCGAATTTGAACACTGAAGCTTTCTTT	CASSLDPNLNTEAFF
TRBD1	few	TRBV6-6	13	TRBJ2-3	TGTGCCACCGAGGACAGGAACACAGATACGCAGTATTTT	CATEDRNTDTQYF
.	.	TRBV11-2	15	TRBJ2-3	TGTGCCAGCAGCTCGGAGGGTTTTCACACAGATACGCAGTATTTT	CASSSEGFHTDTQYF
.	.	TRBV5-1	15	TRBJ1-5	TGCGCCAGCAGCTTGGGGTCAGGGGCGAATCAGCCCCAGCATTTT	CASSLGSGANQPQHF
TRBD2	few	TRBV6-1	15	TRBJ2-3	TGTGCCAGCAGTGCGGCTAGCGGGGGGGCCGATACGCAGTATTTT	CASSAASGGADTQYF
TRBD1	few	TRBV19	14	TRBJ2-2	TGTGCCAGTACTTCGACAGGGGGCACCGGGGAGCTGTTTTTT	CASTSTGGTGELFF
.	.	TRBV5-6	14	TRBJ2-7	TGTGCCAGCAAAACCGCCAGGCCCGGAGGGGGGCAGTACTTC	CASKTARPGGGQYF
.	.	TRBV7-9	13	TRBJ2-7	TGTGCCAGCAGCTTAGACCCGGGGCGGGAGCAGTACTTC	CASSLDPGREQYF
.	.	TRBV30	15	TRBJ1-1	TGTGCCTGGAGCGGGGCAGCCATTATGAACACTGAAGCTTTCTTT	CAWSGAAIMNTEAFF
.	.	TRBV15	14	TRBJ1-2	TGTGCCACCAGCTTGCCAGGGAGGGAATATGGCTACACCTTC	CATSLPGREYGYTF
TRBD2	.	TRBV6-5	15	TRBJ2-1	TGTGCCAGCAGCCACCGGGGACTAGCGGGGGGGGAGCAGTTCTTC	CASSHRGLAGGEQFF
.	.	TRBV29-1	11	TRBJ2-1	TGCAGCGTTGTTGGGCGAAGTGAGCAGTTCTTC	CSVVGRSEQFF
.	.	TRBV27	16	TRBJ1-2	TGTGCCAGCCGAGTTCGACGAACGGGGGCTGAATATGGCTACACCTTC	CASRVRRTGAEYGYTF
.	few	TRBV4-1	13	TRBJ2-1	TGCGCCAGCAGCCACCCCACTAACAATGAGCAGTTCTTC	CASSHPTNNEQFF
.	.	TRBV5-1	15	TRBJ1-5	TGCGCCAGCAGCTATGGGGTGGCCGGGAATCAGCCCCAGCATTTT	CASSYGVAGNQPQHF
TRBD1	.	TRBV19	16	TRBJ1-2	TGTGCCAGTAGTATATCATCGAACAGGGGAGACTATGGCTACACCTTC	CASSISSNRGDYGYTF
.	.	TRBV6-5	14	TRBJ1-1	TGTGCCAGCAGTTACTCGAGCGGGGCACGTGAAGCTTTCTTT	CASSYSSGAREAFF
.	.	TRBV27	15	TRBJ1-2	TGTGCCAGCAGTATCCGACGGTATACTAACTATGGCTACACCTTC	CASSIRRYTNYGYTF
.	many	TRBV10-2	15	TRBJ1-2	TGCGCCAGCCGCGCAATTAGGACGGGGAACTATGGCTACACCTTC	CASRAIRTGNYGYTF
.	.	TRBV2	11	TRBJ2-1	TGTGCCAGCAGATCTTACGATGAGCAGTTCTTC	CASRSYDEQFF
.	.	TRBV29-1	13	TRBJ2-5	TGCAGCGTCGCCCCGGGTCACGGGGAGACCCAGTACTTC	CSVAPGHGETQYF
.	.	TRBV7-2	10	TRBJ2-1	TGTGCCAGCAGCTTCAATGAGCAGTTCTTC	CASSFNEQFF
TRBD1	few	TRBV29-1	16	TRBJ2-5	TGCAGCGTTGAGGCTCCGGGACAGGGGGTCCAAGAGACCCAGTACTTC	CSVEAPGQGVQETQYF
.	.	TRBV4-1	17	TRBJ1-2	TGCGCCAGCAGCCAAGGTTTGGTCGTAAGGGTAACGGATGGCTACACCTTC	CASSQGLVVRVTDGYTF
.	few	TRBV25-1	14	TRBJ2-3	TGTGCCAGGGTGGGGAAGGGGGACACAGATACGCAGTATTTT	CARVGKGDTDTQYF